This T cell receptor (beta chain) is from a study of T cell repertoires in cytomegalovirus infection (dated by TCRdb to the late 2010s). Regarding the complete study: Because public TCR beta signatures pointed to carriage of CMV infection together with the matching HLA type, the HLA type of each donor mattered for the analysis. Study-level results and caveats: In both this cohort and an independent cohort of a few hundred donors, the cumulative frequency of public TCR beta family members distinguished carriers of CMV infection plus the relevant HLA type. The ex vivo response was dominated by HLA-C-restricted CMV-specific TCR beta clonotypes, which also provided the single most frequent clonotype in two of eight donors.

This clonotype came up many times. The antigen it recognizes is unknown. No quality values exist for individual bases; no much larger clone is one base distant. The run used an Illumina HiSeq 1500. TCRdb passed the public sequencing reads through fastp at Q25 and MiXCR, retaining productive beta sequences. For every CDR3 protein sequence, its rows merge into one entry that carries the most common genes and DNA. This sample comprises about 310,000 distinct CDR3 sequences, 17% of them detected only once. The ten most abundant clones make up about 11% of the sample. The sequence derives from a human donor in good health (CMV status not recorded). Some clones in this sample may be carry-over from other donors' samples. Sequenced sample: PBMCs.

DNA sequence: TGTGCCAGCAGAGCGGGGGTGATCACAGATACGCAGTATTTT. This translates into CASRAGVITDTQYF. The rearranged chain carries TRBV28 and TRBJ2-3; 8 of the junction bases match TRBD2. Trimming removed 6 bases from V and 2 bases from J; the gene matches leave 4 bases unexplained. Looking up the germline V gene yields CDR1 MDHEN and CDR2 SYDVKM. Reading from cysteine to phenylalanine, the CDR3 counts 14 amino acids. Here the CDR3 DNA is all that survives: 42 bases in frame from base 1.